This TCR beta chain was recovered during a study of blood T cell repertoires in COVID-19. Across the whole study: Researchers got acute and convalescent COVID-19 samples from the United States, Italy and Spain. In each case, the material was cDNA or gDNA derived from T cells, B-cell-depleted T cells, or PBMCs.

The germline CDR1 and CDR2 sequences are SGHTA and FQGTGA. The CDR3 spans 17 residues. V was shortened by 0 bases and J by 0 bases, with 12 bases between the two germline ends. Per the original data handling: Estimated nucleated cell counts came from reference gene primer amplification. Repertoires were generated with immunoSEQ multiplex PCR, while TCRdb's copy carries only in-frame clones and drops some. V and J calls and clone size follow that table, whereas D and trimming were derived from the DNA. The sample consists of about 90,000 clones, around 92% of them appearing once. Material for sequencing was peripheral blood. The clonotype comes from a woman in her sixties or seventies with active COVID-19. This sequence joins TRBV7-3 and TRBJ2-1; possibly TRBD2 for D (6 bases). CDR3 nucleotides: TGTGCCAGCAGCTTAACAGGTGGGAGGAGCTCCTACAATGAGCAGTTCTTC. It yields the protein CASSLTGGRSSYNEQFF.